This T cell receptor (beta chain) emerged from a study of cytomegalovirus exposure and HLA in healthy donors (dated by TCRdb to the late 2010s). In terms of the full investigation: According to a later analysis, the 100 to 150 validation repertoires were produced on the same platform as the approximately 690 repertoires of the first cohort. The study aimed to test whether cataloging public T cell receptors could reveal signatures of past pathogen exposure. In addition to the first cohort of roughly 700 subjects, a separate validation cohort of about 120 different subjects was used. High-throughput TCR immunosequencing, statistical association of individual TCRs with disease status, and machine learning were combined to predict cytomegalovirus infection status. The study at large found these results: In vitro tests confirmed that a few of the cytomegalovirus-associated TCR beta chains recognize cytomegalovirus antigens. The study listed 170 or so TCR beta chains as associated with cytomegalovirus. The classifier was reported to diagnose cytomegalovirus status with high specificity and sensitivity in both the original and validation cohorts. In a later analysis, TCRs clustered in the first cohort were found to also tend to co-occur in the 130 or so validation repertoires, with about 94% of cluster scores above 0. The authors suggested that the approach could potentially be generalized to other disease states and immunological phenotypes. A later analysis lacked HLA typing for the validation cohort, so it scored co-occurrence in that cohort across all 120 or so repertoires. Across donors, most TCR sequences were observed very rarely, whereas some public TCRs were present in many individuals.

Receptors were amplified or captured by the immunoSEQ multiplex PCR assay. As for how the authors treated the data: A statistical classification framework was built to diagnose cytomegalovirus status from the catalog of TCR beta chain sequences. TCRdb took over this immuneACCESS table, retaining in-frame rearrangements with V and J assigned. Such tables are incomplete; in checked studies, under half of the missing clones stem from an unresolved V gene, and the remainder is unexplained. The V and J calls and clone size were taken over from that table, and D and trimming were inferred from the DNA. The sample data list some 260,000 clones, and roughly 91% of these were observed just once. The ten most abundant clones make up approximately 3.1% of the sample. Separate from the roughly 700-subject first cohort, the validation cohort of 95 to 150 subjects was the group to which the donors belonged. CDR3 length: 14 amino acids, cysteine to phenylalanine. CDR3 DNA is the only sequence kept; it has 42 bases, read in frame from the first base. After removal of 3 bases from V and 3 bases from J, the junction retains 1 base not matched to a gene. CDR1 and CDR2 are read off the germline V gene (reference sequence) as SEHNR and FQNEAQ.

In regard to this clone: The antigen it recognizes is unknown. Within one base of it there is no much larger clone, and no base qualities were kept.

In this chain, TRBV7-9 is recombined with TRBJ2-3; 9 central nucleotides agree with TRBD2. Sequenced input: PBMCs. This receptor was taken from a woman under 40 in good health and CMV-seronegative. The nucleotides are TGTGCCAGCAGCTTTAGCGGGAGAACAGATACGCAGTATTTT. Its amino acids are CASSFSGRTDTQYF.